The source of this TCR beta chain is a study of T cells in Graves' hyperthyroidism and ophthalmopathy. Study-wide results and limits: Ophthalmopathy was separated from stable hyperthyroidism by a 13 V-J model. The model foresaw ophthalmopathy a median roughly 6 months prior to onset.

Hyperthyroidism patients were newly diagnosed, had disease duration under 2 months, and were aged 18 to 65 years. This clonotype was detected many times. Its antigen is currently unknown. From germline, CDR1 is LGHDT and CDR2 YNNKEL (reference sequence). The V end lost 4 bases, the J end lost 2 bases, and 11 bases lay between the germline ends. The CDR3 is 15 amino acids. RNA transcripts gave rise to amplified TCR beta CDR3 regions. First-round RT-PCR targeting the TCR CDR3 was performed with the HTBI primer set. TCRdb reanalysed the multiplex PCR reads using MiXCR and keeps one entry per CDR3 protein. The profile shows about 210,000 distinct CDR3 sequences, 15% to 20% of them singletons.

The TCR comes from a man aged 50 or older with Graves' hyperthyroidism. The sequenced material came from blood. The genes are TRBV3-1 and TRBJ2-2; possible D gene TRBD2, 5 bases. In DNA, the CDR3 is TGTGCCAGCAGCCCGACTACCTTCAACACCGGGGAGCTGTTTTTT. Translation gives CASSPTTFNTGELFF.